This entry lists 13 T cell receptor beta chains sequenced from one sample in a study of cytomegalovirus exposure and HLA in healthy donors. The PCR used 60 Vbeta and 13 Jbeta primers. The protocol was immunoSEQ multiplex PCR, while the TCRdb copy is restricted to in-frame clones and leaves out a portion. Of fewer than 100,000 clones listed, 76% are singletons. Sequencing used PBMCs. These receptors came from a man in his forties or fifties in good health and CMV-seronegative.

This rearrangement joins TRBV7-3 to TRBJ2-7, with TRBD2 identical over 11 bases. The germline CDR1 and CDR2 sequences are SGHTA and FQGTGA. V shed 4 bases, J shed 6 bases, and the junction held 11 bases outside the gene matches. The CDR3 has 16 residues. The chain's CDR3 is CASSSGLAAPTGEQYF. The CDR3 nucleotides read TGTGCCAGCAGCTCGGGACTAGCGGCCCCCACGGGCGAGCAGTACTTC.

The chain links TRBV6-6 to TRBJ2-7; 11 bases align to TRBD2. Germline V gene lookup returns CDR1 MNHNY and CDR2 SVGAGI (reference sequence). CDR3 length: 14 residues. With 11 bases clipped from V and 5 bases from J, the junction kept 11 bases outside the gene matches. The CDR3 DNA follows: TGTGCCGGCAAAGTTAGCGGGAGGGCGAACGAGCAGTACTTC. Its protein product is CAGKVSGRANEQYF.

A single count supports this clone. This chain links TRBV27 with TRBJ1-5; D gene ambiguous. Per the germline V gene, CDR1 is MNHEY and CDR2 is SMNVEV (reference sequence). Trimming took off 4 bases at V and 0 bases at J, with 10 bases between the two ends. The CDR3 is 15 residues long. Here the CDR3 DNA reads TGTGCCAGCAGTTGGAGCGTACATAGCAATCAGCCCCAGCATTTT. Residues: CASSWSVHSNQPQHF.

The V gene is TRBV4-3, the J gene TRBJ2-5; 7 bases map to TRBD1. J gave up 5 bases and V 6 bases, and 12 bases lay outside the gene matches. The germline gives CDR1 LGHNA, CDR2 YSLEER. The CDR3 is made up of 15 amino acids. CDR3 residues: CASRPTTGLGETQYF. The DNA for the CDR3 is TGCGCCAGCAGGCCTACGACAGGGTTGGGGGAGACCCAGTACTTC.

This chain uses TRBV7-7 with TRBJ2-1; 9 bases line up with TRBD2. The CDR3 extends over 15 amino acids. Per the germline V gene, CDR1 is SSHAT and CDR2 is FNYEAQ (reference sequence). V gave up 8 bases and J gave up 1 base; unmatched junction bases: 6. The CDR3 nucleotides read TGTGCCAGCTCAGCCCTAGCGGGATCCTACAATGAGCAGTTCTTC. Translating it yields CASSALAGSYNEQFF.

The chain combines TRBV19 with TRBJ2-5; 8 bases match TRBD2. CDR1 LNHDA and CDR2 SQIVND come from the germline V gene (reference sequence). The CDR3 covers 18 residues. The V segment lost 2 bases and the J segment 2 bases; nucleotides outside the gene matches: 13. The CDR3 region has the DNA TGTGCCAGTAGTATACGAGGAATCAGCGGGGGAACTCAAGAGACCCAGTACTTC. Protein product: CASSIRGISGGTQETQYF.

This clone was seen only a few times. The chain combines TRBV6-5 with TRBJ1-1; possibly TRBD1 for D (5 bases). Germline CDR1 and CDR2: MNHEY and SVGAGI. The length of the CDR3 is 14 residues. V was shortened by 10 bases and J by 5 bases, with 20 bases between the two germline ends. The CDR3 reads CATSESRGWTEAFF. The CDR3 DNA is TGTGCCACTTCCGAGTCCCGGGGGTGGACTGAAGCTTTCTTT.

This chain connects TRBV18 to TRBJ1-3; 7 nucleotides agree with TRBD1. CDR1 and CDR2 (germline): KGHSH, LQKENI. V was pared by 5 bases and J by 4 bases, with 2 bases of the junction left unmatched. The CDR3 runs to 13 residues. CDR3 nucleotides: TGTGCCAGCTCAACGGGACAGGGAAACACCATATATTTT. Translating it yields CASSTGQGNTIYF.

This chain links TRBV5-1 with TRBJ2-7; D might be TRBD1 (5 bases). V lost 4 bases and J 1 base, leaving 12 bases between the germline ends. The CDR3 sequence is 14 residues long. Germline V CDR1 and CDR2: SGHRS, YFSETQ. The CDR3 region has the DNA TGCGCCAGCAGCACAGGTGGCAGGTCCTACGAGCAGTACTTC. Translated, it gives CASSTGGRSYEQYF.

This chain uses TRBV27 with TRBJ1-6; unclear D gene. Germline V CDR1 and CDR2: MNHEY, SMNVEV (reference sequence). This CDR3 region has 16 residues. Trimming stripped 6 bases from V and 5 bases from J, with 17 bases between. The DNA for the CDR3 is TGTGCCAGCAGAACCGGGATAACCCGACATAATTCACCCCTCCACTTT. The encoded protein is CASRTGITRHNSPLHF.

This chain joins TRBV29-1 and TRBJ1-4, with TRBD1 matching 7 bases. The CDR3 sequence is 15 residues long. The V gene end was trimmed by 7 bases and the J gene end by 7 bases; junction bases not matched to a gene: 15. From germline, CDR1 is SQVTM and CDR2 ANQGSEA. The CDR3: CSAWDSLSDVEKLFF. CDR3 sequence (DNA): TGCAGCGCATGGGACAGCTTATCCGACGTTGAAAAACTGTTTTTT.

This rearrangement joins TRBV7-2 to TRBJ1-5; 7 bases are shared with TRBD1. V was clipped by 5 bases and J by 8 bases; unmatched bases: 6. Germline CDR1 SGHTA, CDR2 FQGNSA. The CDR3 has 13 amino acids. CDR3 loop: CASSGDRIEPQHF. Written as DNA, the CDR3 is TGTGCCAGCAGCGGGGACAGAATTGAGCCCCAGCATTTT.

This chain joins TRBV7-3 and TRBJ1-2; tentatively, D is TRBD1 (5 bases). Trimming stripped 3 bases from V and 2 bases from J, with 13 bases between. Per germline, CDR1 SGHTA and CDR2 FQGTGA. The CDR3 loop spans 15 amino acids. For the CDR3, the DNA is TGTGCCAGCAGCTTCCAGGGAGGAGGGAACTATGGCTACACCTTC. This translates into CASSFQGGGNYGYTF.